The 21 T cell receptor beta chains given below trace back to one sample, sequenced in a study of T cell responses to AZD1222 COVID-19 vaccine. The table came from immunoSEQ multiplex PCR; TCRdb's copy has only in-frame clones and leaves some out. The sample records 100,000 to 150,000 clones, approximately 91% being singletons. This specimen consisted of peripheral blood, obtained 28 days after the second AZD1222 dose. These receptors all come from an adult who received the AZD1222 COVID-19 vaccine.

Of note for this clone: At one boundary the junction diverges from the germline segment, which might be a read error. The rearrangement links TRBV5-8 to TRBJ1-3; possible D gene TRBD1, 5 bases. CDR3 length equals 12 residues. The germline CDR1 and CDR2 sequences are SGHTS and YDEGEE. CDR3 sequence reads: CASSWGSFSDDF. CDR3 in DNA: TGTGCCAGCAGTTGGGGCTCATTCTCGGACGATTTT.

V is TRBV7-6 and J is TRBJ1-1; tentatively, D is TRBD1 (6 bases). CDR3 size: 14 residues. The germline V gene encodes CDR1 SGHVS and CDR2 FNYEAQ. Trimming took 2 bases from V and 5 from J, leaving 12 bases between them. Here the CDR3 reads CASSLRRGDTEAFF. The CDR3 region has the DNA TGTGCCAGCAGCTTACGCAGGGGAGATACTGAAGCTTTCTTT. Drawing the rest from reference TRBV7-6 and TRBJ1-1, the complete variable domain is GAGVSQSPRYKVTKRGQDVALRCDPISGHVSLYWYRQALGQGPEFLTYFNYEAQQDKSGLPNDRFSAERPEGSISTLTIQRTEQRDSAMYRCASSLRRGDTEAFFGQGTRLTVV.

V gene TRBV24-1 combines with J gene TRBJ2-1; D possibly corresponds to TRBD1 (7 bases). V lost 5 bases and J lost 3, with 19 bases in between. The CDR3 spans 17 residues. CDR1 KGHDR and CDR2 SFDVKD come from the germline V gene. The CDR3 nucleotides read TGTGCCACCAGTGTAGGGGGCGTGGCTAGCGACTACAATGAGCAGTTCTTC. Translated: CATSVGGVASDYNEQFF.

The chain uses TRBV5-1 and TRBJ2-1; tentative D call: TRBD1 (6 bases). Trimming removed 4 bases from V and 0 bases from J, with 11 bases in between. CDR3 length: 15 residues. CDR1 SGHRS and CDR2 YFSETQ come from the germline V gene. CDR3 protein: CASSPGTNSYNEQFF. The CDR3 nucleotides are TGCGCCAGCAGCCCCGGGACAAACTCCTACAATGAGCAGTTCTTC.

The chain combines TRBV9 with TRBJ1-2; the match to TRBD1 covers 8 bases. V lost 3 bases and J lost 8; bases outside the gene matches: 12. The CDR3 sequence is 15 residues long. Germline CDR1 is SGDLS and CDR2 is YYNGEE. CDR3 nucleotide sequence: TGTGCCAGCAGCGCCTCGGACAGGGTGGAGGGGGGCTACACCTTC. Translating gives CASSASDRVEGGYTF.

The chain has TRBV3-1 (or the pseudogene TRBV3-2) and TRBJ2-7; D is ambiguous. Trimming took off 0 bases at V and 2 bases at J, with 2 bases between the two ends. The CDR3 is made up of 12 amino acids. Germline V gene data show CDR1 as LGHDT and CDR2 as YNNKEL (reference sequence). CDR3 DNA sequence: TGTGCCAGCAGCCAAGACACCTACGAGCAGTACTTC. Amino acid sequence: CASSQDTYEQYF.

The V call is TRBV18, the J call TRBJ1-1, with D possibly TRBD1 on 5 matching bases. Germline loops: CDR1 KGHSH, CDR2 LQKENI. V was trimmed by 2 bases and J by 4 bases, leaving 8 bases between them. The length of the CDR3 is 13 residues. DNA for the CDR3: TGTGCCAGCTCACCAATGGGGGGCACTGAAGCTTTCTTT. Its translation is CASSPMGGTEAFF. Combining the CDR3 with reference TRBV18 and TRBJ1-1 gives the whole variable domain NAGVMQNPRHLVRRRGQEARLRCSPMKGHSHVYWYRQLPEEGLKFMVYLQKENIIDESGMPKERFSAEFPKEGPSILRIQQVVRGDSAAYFCASSPMGGTEAFFGQGTRLTVV.

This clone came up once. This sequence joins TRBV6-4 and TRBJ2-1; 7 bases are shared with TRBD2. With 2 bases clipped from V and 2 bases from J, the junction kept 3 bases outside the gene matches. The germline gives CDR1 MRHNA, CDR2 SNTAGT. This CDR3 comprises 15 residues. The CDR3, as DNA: TGTGCCAGCAGTGACGGGCTAGCGGCCTACAATGAGCAGTTCTTC. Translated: CASSDGLAAYNEQFF.

CDR3 loop: CASTKGTSTNEQFF. CDR3 in DNA: TGCGCCAGCACCAAAGGGACTAGCACCAATGAGCAGTTCTTC. The chain couples TRBV10-2 to TRBJ2-1; TRBD2 matches at 9 bases. Unmatched junction bases numbered 7, after V lost 7 bases and J lost 6 bases. The CDR3 runs to 14 residues. Looked up from germline, CDR1 is WSHSY and CDR2 is SAAADI.

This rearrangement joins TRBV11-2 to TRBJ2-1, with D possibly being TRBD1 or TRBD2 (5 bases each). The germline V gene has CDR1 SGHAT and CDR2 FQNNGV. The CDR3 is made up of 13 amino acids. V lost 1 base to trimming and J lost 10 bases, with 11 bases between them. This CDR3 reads CASSLVGPGEQFF. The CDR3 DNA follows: TGTGCCAGCAGCTTAGTGGGACCGGGAGAGCAGTTCTTC.

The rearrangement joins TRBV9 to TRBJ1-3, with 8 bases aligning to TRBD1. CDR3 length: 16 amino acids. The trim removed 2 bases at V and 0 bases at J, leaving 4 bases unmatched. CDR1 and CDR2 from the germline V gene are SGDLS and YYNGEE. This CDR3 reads CASSVNTGGSGNTIYF. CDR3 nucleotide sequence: TGTGCCAGCAGCGTTAACACAGGGGGCTCTGGAAACACCATATATTTT.

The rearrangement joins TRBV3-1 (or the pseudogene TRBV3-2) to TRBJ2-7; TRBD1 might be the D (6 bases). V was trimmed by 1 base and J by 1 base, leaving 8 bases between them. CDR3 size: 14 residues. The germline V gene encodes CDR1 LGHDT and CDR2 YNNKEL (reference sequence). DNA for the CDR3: TGTGCCAGCAGCCAAGGCAGGGGTTCCTACGAGCAGTACTTC. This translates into CASSQGRGSYEQYF.

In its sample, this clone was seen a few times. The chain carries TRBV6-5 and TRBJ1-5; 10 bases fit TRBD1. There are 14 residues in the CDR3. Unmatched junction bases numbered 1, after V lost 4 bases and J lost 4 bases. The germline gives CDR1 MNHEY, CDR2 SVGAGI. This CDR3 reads CASSLDRGNQPQHF. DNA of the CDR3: TGTGCCAGCAGTTTGGACAGGGGGAATCAGCCCCAGCATTTT.

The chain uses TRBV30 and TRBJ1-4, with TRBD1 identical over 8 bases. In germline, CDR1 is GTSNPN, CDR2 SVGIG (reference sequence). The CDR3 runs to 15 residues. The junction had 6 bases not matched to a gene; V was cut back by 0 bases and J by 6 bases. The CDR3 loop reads CAWSVLGQGHEKLFF. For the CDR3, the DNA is TGTGCCTGGAGTGTTCTAGGACAGGGTCATGAAAAACTGTTTTTT.

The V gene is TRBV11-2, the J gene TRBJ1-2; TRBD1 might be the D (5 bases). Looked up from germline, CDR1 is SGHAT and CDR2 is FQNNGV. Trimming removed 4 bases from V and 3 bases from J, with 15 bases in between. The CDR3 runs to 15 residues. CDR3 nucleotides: TGTGCCAGCAGCTCCATCAGGGCCCTTTACTATGGCTACACCTTC. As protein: CASSSIRALYYGYTF.

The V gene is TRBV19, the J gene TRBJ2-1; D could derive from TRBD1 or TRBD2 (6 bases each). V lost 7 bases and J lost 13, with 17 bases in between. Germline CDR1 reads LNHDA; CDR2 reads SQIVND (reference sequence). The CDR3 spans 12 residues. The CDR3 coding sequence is TGTGCCAGTACCCCCAGGGGAGGACCTCAGTTCTTC. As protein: CASTPRGGPQFF.

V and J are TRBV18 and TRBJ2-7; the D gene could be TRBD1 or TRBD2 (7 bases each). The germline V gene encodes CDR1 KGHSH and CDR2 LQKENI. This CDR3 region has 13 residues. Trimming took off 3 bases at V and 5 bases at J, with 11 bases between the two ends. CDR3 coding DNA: TGTGCCAGCTCACCCCAGGGGGGGAACGAGCAGTACTTC. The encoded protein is CASSPQGGNEQYF.

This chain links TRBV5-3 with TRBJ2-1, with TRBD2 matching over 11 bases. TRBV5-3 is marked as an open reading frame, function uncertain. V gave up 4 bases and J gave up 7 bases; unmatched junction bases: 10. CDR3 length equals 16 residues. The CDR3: CARSPKLAGVSNEQFF. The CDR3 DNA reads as TGTGCCAGAAGCCCTAAACTAGCGGGAGTAAGTAATGAGCAGTTCTTC.

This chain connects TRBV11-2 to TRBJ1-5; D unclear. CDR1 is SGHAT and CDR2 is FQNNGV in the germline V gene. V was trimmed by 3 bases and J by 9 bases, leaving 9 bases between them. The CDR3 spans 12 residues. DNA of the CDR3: TGTGCCAGCAGCTTCGAAGTGGGGCCCCAGCATTTT. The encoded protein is CASSFEVGPQHF.

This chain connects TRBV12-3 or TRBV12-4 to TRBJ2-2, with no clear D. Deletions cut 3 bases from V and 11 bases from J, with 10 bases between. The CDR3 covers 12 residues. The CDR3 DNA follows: TGTGCCAGCAGTTTCAAAGGGCGAGAGCTGTTTTTT. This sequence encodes CASSFKGRELFF.

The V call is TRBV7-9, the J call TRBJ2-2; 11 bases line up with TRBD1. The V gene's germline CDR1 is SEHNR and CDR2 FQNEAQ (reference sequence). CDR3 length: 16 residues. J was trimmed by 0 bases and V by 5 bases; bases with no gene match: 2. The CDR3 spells CASSQGQGANTGELFF. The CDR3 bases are TGTGCCAGCAGCCAGGGACAGGGGGCGAACACCGGGGAGCTGTTTTTT. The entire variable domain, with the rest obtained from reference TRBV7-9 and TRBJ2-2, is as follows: DTGVSQNPRHKITKRGQNVTFRCDPISEHNRLYWYRQTLGQGPEFLTYFQNEAQLEKSRLLSDRFSAERPKGSFSTLEIQRTEQGDSAMYLCASSQGQGANTGELFFGEGSRLTVL.